This T cell receptor beta chain was identified during a study of CD8+ T cells in alopecia areata. A word on this clone: Its target is not known.

Stated treatment: oral pan-JAK inhibitor, 5-10 mg twice daily. Broader study findings: Clarity of TCR sharing across patients fell short of that in mice, possibly HLA-related. More clonal than normal scalp was lesional scalp, particularly alopecia totalis/universalis.

RNA extraction and reverse transcription yielded cDNA as sequencing template. The repertoire was sequenced with immunoSEQ multiplex PCR; TCRdb's copy has only in-frame clones and lacks some. Of about 200,000 clones in the sample, approximately 57% are singletons; the top ten hold more than 1.5%. The clonotype comes from a human donor with alopecia areata. The material was CD4+ T cells sorted from blood, obtained at week 4, from a patient treated with tofacitinib.

The CDR3 here is CASSLGQGNTEAFF. CDR3 sequence (DNA): TGTGCCAGCAGCCTCGGACAGGGGAACACTGAAGCTTTCTTT. The chain is built from TRBV11-3 and TRBJ1-1; the match to TRBD1 covers 8 bases. Germline values: CDR1 SGHNT, CDR2 YENEEA. Trimming took 5 bases from V and 1 from J; bases not matched to a gene: 3. The CDR3 covers 14 residues.